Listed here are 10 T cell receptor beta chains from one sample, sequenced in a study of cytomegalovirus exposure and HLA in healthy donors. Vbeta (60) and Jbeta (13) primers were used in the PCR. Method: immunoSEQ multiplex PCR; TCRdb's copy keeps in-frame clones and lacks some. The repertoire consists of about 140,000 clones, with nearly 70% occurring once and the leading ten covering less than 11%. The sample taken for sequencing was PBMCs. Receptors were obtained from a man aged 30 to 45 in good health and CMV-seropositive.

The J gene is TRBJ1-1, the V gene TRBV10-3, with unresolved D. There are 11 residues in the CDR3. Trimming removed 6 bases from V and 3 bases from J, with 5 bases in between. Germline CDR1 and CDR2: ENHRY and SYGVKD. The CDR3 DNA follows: TGTGCCATCAGCGGAGACACTGAAGCTTTCTTT. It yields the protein CAISGDTEAFF.

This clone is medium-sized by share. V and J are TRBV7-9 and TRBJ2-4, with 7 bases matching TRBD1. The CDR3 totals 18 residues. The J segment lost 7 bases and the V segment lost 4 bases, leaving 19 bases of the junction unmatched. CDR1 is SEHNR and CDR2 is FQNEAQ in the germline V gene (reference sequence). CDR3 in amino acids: CASSSINPQTGQNNIQYF. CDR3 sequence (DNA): TGTGCCAGCAGCTCAATCAACCCACAGACAGGGCAGAATAACATTCAGTACTTC.

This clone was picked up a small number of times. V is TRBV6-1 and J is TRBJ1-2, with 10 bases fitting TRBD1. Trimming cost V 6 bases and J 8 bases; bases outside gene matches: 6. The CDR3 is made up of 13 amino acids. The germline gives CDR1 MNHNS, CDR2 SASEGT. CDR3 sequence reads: CASSVGTGDGYTF. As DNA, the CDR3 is TGTGCCAGCAGCGTCGGGACAGGGGACGGCTACACCTTC.

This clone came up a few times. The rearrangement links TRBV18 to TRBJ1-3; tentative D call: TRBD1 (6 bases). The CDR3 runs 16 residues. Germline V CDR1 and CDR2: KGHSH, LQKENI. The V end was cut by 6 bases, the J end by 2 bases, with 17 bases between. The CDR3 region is CASSPGTSSPGNTIYF. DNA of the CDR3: TGTGCCAGCTCTCCCGGGACATCCTCTCCTGGAAACACCATATATTTT.

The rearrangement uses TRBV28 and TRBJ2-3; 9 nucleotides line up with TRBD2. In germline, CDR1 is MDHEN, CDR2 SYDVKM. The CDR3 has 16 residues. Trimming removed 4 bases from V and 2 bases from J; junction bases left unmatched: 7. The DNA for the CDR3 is TGTGCCAGCAGTTCGAGGACTAGCGCACTCACAGATACGCAGTATTTT. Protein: CASSSRTSALTDTQYF.

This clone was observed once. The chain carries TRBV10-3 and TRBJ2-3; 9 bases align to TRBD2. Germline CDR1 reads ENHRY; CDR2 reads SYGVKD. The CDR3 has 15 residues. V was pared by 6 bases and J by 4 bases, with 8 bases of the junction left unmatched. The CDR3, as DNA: TGTGCCATCAGCTTAGCGGGAGATCCTGCAGATACGCAGTATTTT. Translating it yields CAISLAGDPADTQYF.

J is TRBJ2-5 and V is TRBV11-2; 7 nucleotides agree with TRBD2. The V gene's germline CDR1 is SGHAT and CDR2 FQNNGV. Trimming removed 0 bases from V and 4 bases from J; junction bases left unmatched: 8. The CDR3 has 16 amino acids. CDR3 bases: TGTGCCAGCAGCTTAGACCGGGAGGTTTGGGTAGAGACCCAGTACTTC. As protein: CASSLDREVWVETQYF.

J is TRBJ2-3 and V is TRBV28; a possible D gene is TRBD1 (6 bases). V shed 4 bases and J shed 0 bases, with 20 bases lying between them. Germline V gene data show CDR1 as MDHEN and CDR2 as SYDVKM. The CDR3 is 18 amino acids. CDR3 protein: CASSSRIQGLGSTDTQYF. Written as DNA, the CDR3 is TGTGCCAGCAGTTCTCGGATACAGGGTTTGGGGAGCACAGATACGCAGTATTTT. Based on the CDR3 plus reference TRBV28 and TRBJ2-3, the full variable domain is DVKVTQSSRYLVKRTGEKVFLECVQDMDHENMFWYRQDPGLGLRLIYFSYDVKMKEKGDIPEGYSVSREKKERFSLILESASTNQTSMYLCASSSRIQGLGSTDTQYFGPGTRLTVL.

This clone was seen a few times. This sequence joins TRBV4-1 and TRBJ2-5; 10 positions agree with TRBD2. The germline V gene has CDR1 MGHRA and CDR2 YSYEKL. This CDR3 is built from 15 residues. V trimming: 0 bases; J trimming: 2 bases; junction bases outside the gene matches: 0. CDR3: CASSQEAGGQETQYF. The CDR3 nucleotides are TGCGCCAGCAGCCAAGAAGCGGGAGGGCAAGAGACCCAGTACTTC.

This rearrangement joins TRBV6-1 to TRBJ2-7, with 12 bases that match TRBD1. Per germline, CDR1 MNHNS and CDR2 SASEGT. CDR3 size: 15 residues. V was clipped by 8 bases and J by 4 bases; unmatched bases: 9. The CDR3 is CASRDRGRPSYEQYF. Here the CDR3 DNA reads TGTGCCAGCCGGGACAGGGGGCGACCTTCTTACGAGCAGTACTTC.